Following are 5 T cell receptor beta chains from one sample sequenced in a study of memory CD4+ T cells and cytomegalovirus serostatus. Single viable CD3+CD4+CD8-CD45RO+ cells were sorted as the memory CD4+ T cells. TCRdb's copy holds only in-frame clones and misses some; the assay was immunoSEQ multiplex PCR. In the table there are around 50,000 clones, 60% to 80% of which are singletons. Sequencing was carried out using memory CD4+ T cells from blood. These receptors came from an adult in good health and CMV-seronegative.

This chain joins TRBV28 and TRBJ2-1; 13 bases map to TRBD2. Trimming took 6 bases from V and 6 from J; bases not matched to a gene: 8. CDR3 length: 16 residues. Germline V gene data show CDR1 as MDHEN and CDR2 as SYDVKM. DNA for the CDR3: TGTGCCAGCAGCCCTATCCGGACTAGCGGGAGCAATGAGCAGTTCTTC. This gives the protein CASSPIRTSGSNEQFF.

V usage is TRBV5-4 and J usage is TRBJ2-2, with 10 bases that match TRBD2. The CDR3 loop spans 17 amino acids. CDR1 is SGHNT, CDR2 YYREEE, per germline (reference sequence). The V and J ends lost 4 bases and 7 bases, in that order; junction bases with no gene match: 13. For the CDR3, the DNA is TGTGCCAGCAGCACCGGGACTAGCGTATCCCTGGGCGGGGAGCTGTTTTTT. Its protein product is CASSTGTSVSLGGELFF.

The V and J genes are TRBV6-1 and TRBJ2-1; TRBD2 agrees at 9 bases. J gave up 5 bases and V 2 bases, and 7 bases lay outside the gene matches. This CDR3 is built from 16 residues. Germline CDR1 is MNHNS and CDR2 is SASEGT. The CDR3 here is CASSELATSGHNEQFF. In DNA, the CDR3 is TGTGCCAGCAGTGAATTGGCGACTAGCGGACACAATGAGCAGTTCTTC.

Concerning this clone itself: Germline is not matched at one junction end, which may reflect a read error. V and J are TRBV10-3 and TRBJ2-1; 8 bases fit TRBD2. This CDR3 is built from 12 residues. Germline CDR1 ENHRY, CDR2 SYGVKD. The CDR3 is CASGSLNNEQFF. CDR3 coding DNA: TGCGCGAGCGGGAGCCTAAACAATGAGCAGTTCTTC.

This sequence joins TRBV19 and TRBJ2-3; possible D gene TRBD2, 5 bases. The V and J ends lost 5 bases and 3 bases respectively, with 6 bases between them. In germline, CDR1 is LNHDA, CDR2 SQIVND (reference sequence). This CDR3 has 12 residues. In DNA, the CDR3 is TGTGCCAGTAGTTGGGAGACAGATACGCAGTATTTT. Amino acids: CASSWETDTQYF.